The subject of this entry is one T cell receptor beta chain. Its antigen is not known. These data belong to a study of cytomegalovirus exposure and HLA in healthy donors. Study conclusions and caveats: The study flagged around 160 TCR beta chains as cytomegalovirus-associated. CMV antigen specificity was confirmed in vitro for three CMV-associated chains. Most TCR beta V segments were productive about 87% or about 30% of the time in an earlier analysis.

The PCR had 60 Vbeta and 13 Jbeta primers. Profiling relied on immunoSEQ multiplex PCR, and the TCRdb table lists in-frame clones only, not all of them. This table holds 130,000 or so clones, around 72% found once. Donors counted as nominally healthy when sampled, yet unrecorded immune exposures were likely. The sequenced material came from PBMCs. This receptor was obtained from a man aged 50 to 60 in good health and CMV-seropositive.

The CDR3 DNA sequence: TGTGCTAGTGGGGGAGGGGCGATTAGCCTACGGGGCGATGAGCAGTTCTTC. Protein sequence: CASGGGAISLRGDEQFF. The chain uses TRBV12-5 and TRBJ2-1; 7 bases are shared with TRBD2. This CDR3 region has 17 residues. J gave up 8 bases and V 6 bases, and 19 bases lay outside the gene matches. CDR1 and CDR2 from the germline V gene are LGHNT and FRNRAP.